These 15 T cell receptor beta chains share one sample of origin, sequenced in a study of response to subunit inactivated influenza vaccine. In TCRdb, the RT-PCR reads were re-called with MiXCR into one record per CDR3 protein. The sample holds 500,000 to 550,000 distinct CDR3 sequences, around 25% seen once. These data also featured in a second study, about T cells expressing NK-cell markers. As that study records: UMIs were included in TCR beta cDNA generated by 5'RACE template switching.

Sample: CD4+ T cells sorted from PBMCs, taken roughly 12 days after vaccination. The origin of the receptors is a man aged 50 to 60 who received an inactivated influenza vaccine.

This chain joins TRBV10-3 and TRBJ2-7; 7 bases match TRBD2. V lost 10 bases and J lost 6; bases outside the gene matches: 15. Per the germline V gene, CDR1 is ENHRY and CDR2 is SYGVKD. The CDR3 consists of 14 residues. The CDR3 nucleotides read TGTGCCAGCAAAAACGTCGCGGGGGTATCCGAGCAGTACTTC. Translating it yields CASKNVAGVSEQYF.

This clonotype was counted a few times. The gene calls are TRBV4-1 and TRBJ1-2; TRBD1 agrees at 8 bases. Germline V gene data show CDR1 as MGHRA and CDR2 as YSYEKL. This CDR3 contains 15 residues. Losses at the gene ends were 2 bases for V and 5 bases for J; bases not matched to a gene: 7. As DNA, the CDR3 is TGCGCCAGCAGCCAACCCCGGGACAGGTCTTATGGCTACACCTTC. Encoded protein: CASSQPRDRSYGYTF.

V usage is TRBV2 and J usage is TRBJ2-7; TRBD2 is a possible D gene (6 bases). V lost 8 bases, J lost 6 bases, and 17 bases lay in between. Germline V gene lookup returns CDR1 SNHLY and CDR2 FYNNEI. This CDR3 comprises 13 residues. In DNA, the CDR3 is TGTGCCAGCCGCCCACTTGGGGGGAGCGAGCAGTACTTC. Amino acids: CASRPLGGSEQYF.

The gene calls are TRBV5-1 and TRBJ2-1; 11 positions agree with TRBD2. Germline V gene sequence: CDR1 SGHRS, CDR2 YFSETQ. The CDR3 runs to 16 residues. Trimming at V came to 4 bases and at J to 9 bases, leaving 12 bases not matched to a gene. The DNA for the CDR3 is TGCGCCAGCAGCGCAAAACTAGCGGGAGTCACGGTTGAGCAGTTCTTC. Protein: CASSAKLAGVTVEQFF.

This clonotype has more than one count but fewer than ten. CDR3 nucleotides: TGTGCCAGCAGCTTAGCGGGCCTGACAGGGACTGAAGCTTTCTTT. Translating it yields CASSLAGLTGTEAFF. This chain links TRBV11-2 with TRBJ1-1, with 7 bases aligning to TRBD1. Germline CDR1 is SGHAT and CDR2 is FQNNGV. The V and J ends lost 1 base and 5 bases, in that order; junction bases with no gene match: 7. This CDR3 has 15 amino acids.

This clonotype has a handful of counts. J is TRBJ2-3 and V is TRBV7-2, with D possibly being TRBD2 (6 bases). Germline CDR1 and CDR2: SGHTA and FQGNSA. This CDR3 contains 15 residues. Deletions cut 0 bases from V and 7 bases from J, with 14 bases between. This CDR3 reads CASSLAGLPKNTQYF. The CDR3 nucleotides read TGTGCCAGCAGCTTAGCGGGACTCCCGAAGAATACGCAGTATTTT.

The chain recombines TRBV11-2 with TRBJ2-4; D is undetermined. Trimming took off 6 bases at V and 0 bases at J, with 12 bases between the two ends. The CDR3 is 15 amino acids. From germline, CDR1 is SGHAT and CDR2 FQNNGV. CDR3 protein: CASSRSAVAKNIQYF. For the CDR3, the DNA is TGTGCCAGCAGTCGGTCAGCCGTAGCCAAAAACATTCAGTACTTC.

The chain couples TRBV9 to TRBJ2-1; 8 positions match TRBD2. The CDR3 is 15 residues long. Trimming removed 0 bases from V and 8 bases from J; junction bases left unmatched: 7. Germline V gives CDR1 SGDLS, CDR2 YYNGEE. The CDR3 DNA reads TGTGCCAGCAGCGTAGAGAACGGGAGGGCGGATGAGCAGTTCTTC. Residues: CASSVENGRADEQFF.

This clonotype was picked up many times. The V call is TRBV12-3 or TRBV12-4, the J call TRBJ1-5; D unresolved. Trimming left V 4 bases short and J 6 bases short, with 13 bases between. The CDR3 covers 14 residues. CDR3 sequence reads: CASSSVGGSQPQHF. The CDR3 coding sequence is TGTGCCAGCAGTTCGGTCGGAGGGTCTCAGCCCCAGCATTTT.

This clonotype was seen a single time. This sequence joins TRBV7-8 and TRBJ1-2, with 8 bases matching TRBD1. This CDR3 contains 16 residues. Germline V gives CDR1 SGHVS, CDR2 FQNEAQ. With 5 bases clipped from V and 4 bases from J, the junction kept 12 bases outside the gene matches. The CDR3 DNA reads TGTGCCAGCAGCCCCAGCCCAGGGGGCTTGTCCTATGGCTACACCTTC. Translation gives CASSPSPGGLSYGYTF.

This clonotype came up a few times. The chain recombines TRBV10-3 with TRBJ2-5; 11 bases are a match to TRBD1. This CDR3 is built from 16 residues. The V segment lost 0 bases and the J segment 4 bases; nucleotides outside the gene matches: 4. Germline V gives CDR1 ENHRY, CDR2 SYGVKD. The CDR3 DNA reads as TGTGCCATCAGTGAGTCAGGACAGGGGGCTGGAGAGACCCAGTACTTC. Protein product: CAISESGQGAGETQYF.

The chain joins TRBV20-1 to TRBJ2-3, with 16 bases lining up with TRBD2. Germline V CDR1 and CDR2: DFQATT, SNEGSKA (reference sequence). The V segment lost 7 bases and the J segment 1 base; nucleotides outside the gene matches: 5. The CDR3 is 16 residues long. Written as DNA, the CDR3 is TGCAGTGTCGGGACTAGCGGGAGGGGCGGCACAGATACGCAGTATTTT. Amino acid sequence: CSVGTSGRGGTDTQYF.

Only a few counts were recorded for this clonotype. The chain joins TRBV28 to TRBJ2-2, with 8 bases identical to TRBD1. In germline, CDR1 is MDHEN, CDR2 SYDVKM. Losses at the gene ends were 4 bases for V and 4 bases for J; bases not matched to a gene: 5. This CDR3 has 15 residues. In DNA, the CDR3 is TGTGCCAGCAGTTCGCAGGGGGCTGTCACCGGGGAGCTGTTTTTT. It is translated as CASSSQGAVTGELFF.

This chain joins TRBV3-1 and TRBJ1-3; D unclear. With 4 bases removed from V and 0 bases from J, the gap between germline ends came to 10 bases. The CDR3 runs to 15 residues. Germline V gene sequence: CDR1 LGHDT, CDR2 YNNKEL (reference sequence). The CDR3 protein is CASSPEVSSGNTIYF. The CDR3 coding sequence is TGTGCCAGCAGCCCAGAGGTCAGCTCTGGAAACACCATATATTTT. The full variable domain, its missing parts supplied by reference TRBV3-1 and TRBJ1-3, is DTAVSQTPKYLVTQMGNDKSIKCEQNLGHDTMYWYKQDSKKFLKIMFSYNNKELIINETVPNRFSPKSPDKAHLNLHINSLELGDSAVYFCASSPEVSSGNTIYFGEGSWLTVV.

The genes are TRBV4-1 and TRBJ2-3; TRBD1 matches 7 bases. Germline trimming cut 4 bases from V and 1 base from J; bases unmatched to any gene: 8. CDR3 length equals 16 residues. Germline V gene lookup returns CDR1 MGHRA and CDR2 YSYEKL. CDR3: CASSLSTGFGTDTQYF. The CDR3 region has the DNA TGCGCCAGCAGCCTCTCGACAGGGTTTGGCACAGATACGCAGTATTTT.